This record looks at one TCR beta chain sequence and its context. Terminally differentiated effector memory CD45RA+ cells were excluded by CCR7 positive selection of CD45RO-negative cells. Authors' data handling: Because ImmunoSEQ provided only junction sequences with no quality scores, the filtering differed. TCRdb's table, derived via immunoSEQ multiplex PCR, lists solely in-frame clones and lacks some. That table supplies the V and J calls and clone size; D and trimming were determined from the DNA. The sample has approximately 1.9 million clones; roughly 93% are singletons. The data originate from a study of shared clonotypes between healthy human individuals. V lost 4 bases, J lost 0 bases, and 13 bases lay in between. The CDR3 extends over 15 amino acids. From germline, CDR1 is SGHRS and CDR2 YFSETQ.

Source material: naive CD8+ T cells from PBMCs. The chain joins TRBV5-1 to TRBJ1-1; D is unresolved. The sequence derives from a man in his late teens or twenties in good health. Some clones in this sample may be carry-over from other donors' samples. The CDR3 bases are TGCGCCAGCAGCCCCCGGCCCGAGATGAACACTGAAGCTTTCTTT. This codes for CASSPRPEMNTEAFF.